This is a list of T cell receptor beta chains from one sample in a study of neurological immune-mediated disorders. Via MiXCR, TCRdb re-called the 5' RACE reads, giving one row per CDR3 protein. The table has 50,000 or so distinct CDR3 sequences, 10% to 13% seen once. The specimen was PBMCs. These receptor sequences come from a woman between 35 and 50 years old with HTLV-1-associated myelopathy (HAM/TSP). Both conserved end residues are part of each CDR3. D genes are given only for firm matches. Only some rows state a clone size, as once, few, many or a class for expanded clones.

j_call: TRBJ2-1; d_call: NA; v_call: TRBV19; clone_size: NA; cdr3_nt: TGTGCCAGTAGTATCATGGGCGGCGCATTTAATGAGCAGTTCTTC; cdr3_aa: CASSIMGGAFNEQFF
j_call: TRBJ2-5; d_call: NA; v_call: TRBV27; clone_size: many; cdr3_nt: TGTGCCAGCAGTTTATCACGGGAGTCGATATGGGAGACCCAGTACTTC; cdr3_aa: CASSLSRESIWETQYF
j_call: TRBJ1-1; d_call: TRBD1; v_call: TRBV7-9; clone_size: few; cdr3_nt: TGTGCCAGCAGCTTAGACAGGGGTGTCCAGGAAGCTTTCTTT; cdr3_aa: CASSLDRGVQEAFF
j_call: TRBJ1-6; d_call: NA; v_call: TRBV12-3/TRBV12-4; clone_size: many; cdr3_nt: TGTGCCAGCAGGGTGGGGCTTGGTAATTCACCCCTCCACTTT; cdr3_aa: CASRVGLGNSPLHF
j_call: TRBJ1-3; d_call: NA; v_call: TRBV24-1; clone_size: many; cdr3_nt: TGTGCCACCAGTGATTCCAAGACTGGAAACACCATATATTTT; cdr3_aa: CATSDSKTGNTIYF
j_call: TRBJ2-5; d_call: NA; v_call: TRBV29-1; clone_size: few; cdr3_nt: TGCAGCGTGCAAGGGGAGACCCAGTACTTC; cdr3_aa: CSVQGETQYF
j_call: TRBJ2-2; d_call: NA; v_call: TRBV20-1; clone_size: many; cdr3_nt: TGCAGTGCTAGGGAGCCATTAGGAACCACCGGGGAGCTGTTTTTT; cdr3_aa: CSAREPLGTTGELFF
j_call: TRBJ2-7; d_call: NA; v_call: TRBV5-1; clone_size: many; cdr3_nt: TGCGCCAGCAGCTGGGGTAGGGACTCCTACGAGCAGTACTTC; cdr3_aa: CASSWGRDSYEQYF
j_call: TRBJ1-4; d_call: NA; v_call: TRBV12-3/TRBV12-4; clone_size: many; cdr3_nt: TGTGCCAGCAGTCCCAGTGCAACTAATGAAAAACTGTTTTTT; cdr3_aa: CASSPSATNEKLFF
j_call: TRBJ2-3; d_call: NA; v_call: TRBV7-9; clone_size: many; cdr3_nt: TGTGCCAGCAGCTCCTCCACAGATACGCAGTATTTT; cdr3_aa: CASSSSTDTQYF
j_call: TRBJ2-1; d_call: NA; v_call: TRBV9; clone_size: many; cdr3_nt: TGTGCCAGCAGCCCTGTCCCAGTAAGCTCCTACAATGAGCAGTTCTTC; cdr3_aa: CASSPVPVSSYNEQFF
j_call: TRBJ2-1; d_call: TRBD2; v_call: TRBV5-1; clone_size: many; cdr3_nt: TGCGCCAGCAGCGGAGACGGGGGGGCCGAAGATGAGCAGTTCTTC; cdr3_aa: CASSGDGGAEDEQFF
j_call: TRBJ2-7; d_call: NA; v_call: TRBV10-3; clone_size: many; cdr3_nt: TGTGCCATCAGTGGGGGAGAACAGCACGAGCAGTACTTC; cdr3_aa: CAISGGEQHEQYF
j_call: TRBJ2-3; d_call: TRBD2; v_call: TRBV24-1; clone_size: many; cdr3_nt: TGTGCCACCAGTGATACCACGGGGGGACCTAGCACATATACGCAGTATTTT; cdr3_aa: CATSDTTGGPSTYTQYF
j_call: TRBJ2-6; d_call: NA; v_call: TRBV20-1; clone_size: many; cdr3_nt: TGCAGTGCTAGAACCCCTATGAGCTCTGGGGCCAACGTCCTGACTTTC; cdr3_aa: CSARTPMSSGANVLTF
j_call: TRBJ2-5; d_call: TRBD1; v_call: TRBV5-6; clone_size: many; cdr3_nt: TGTGCCAGCAGCACCACAGGGGTCATCTCCCAAGAGACCCAGTACTTC; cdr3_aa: CASSTTGVISQETQYF
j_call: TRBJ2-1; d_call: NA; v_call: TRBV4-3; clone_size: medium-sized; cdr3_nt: TGCGCCAGCAGCCAAGATTTGGGGGGTTGGAATGAGCAGTTCTTC; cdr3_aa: CASSQDLGGWNEQFF
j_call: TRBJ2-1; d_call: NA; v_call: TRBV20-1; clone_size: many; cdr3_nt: TGCAGTGCTAGAGGACTCAGACTAGTGCGGCTTAATGAGCAGTTCTTC; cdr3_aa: CSARGLRLVRLNEQFF
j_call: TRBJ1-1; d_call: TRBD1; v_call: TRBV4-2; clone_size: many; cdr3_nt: TGTGCCAGCAGCCAACACAGGGGGACTGAAGCTTTCTTT; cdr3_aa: CASSQHRGTEAFF
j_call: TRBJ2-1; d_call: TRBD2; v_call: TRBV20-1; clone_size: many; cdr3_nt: TGTTGGGGGGGCTCCTACAATGAGCAGTTCTTC; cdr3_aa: CWGGSYNEQFF
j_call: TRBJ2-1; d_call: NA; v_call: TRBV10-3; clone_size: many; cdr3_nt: TGTGCCATCAGTATGGGTAATGAGCAGTTCTTC; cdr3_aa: CAISMGNEQFF
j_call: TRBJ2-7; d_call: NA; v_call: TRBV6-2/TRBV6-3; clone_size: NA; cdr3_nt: TGTGCCAGCGGGAGGATGGGTAACGAGCAGTACTTC; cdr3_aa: CASGRMGNEQYF
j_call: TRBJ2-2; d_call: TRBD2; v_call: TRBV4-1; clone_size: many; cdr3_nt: TGCGCCAGCAGCCAACCGGTTTGGCAGCGGGGGGGTAAGCCCGGGGAGCTGTTTTTT; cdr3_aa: CASSQPVWQRGGKPGELFF
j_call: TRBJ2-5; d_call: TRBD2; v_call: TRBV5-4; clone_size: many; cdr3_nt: TGTGCCAGCAGCTCCGGGGGGACGTACCAAGAGACCCAGTACTTC; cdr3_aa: CASSSGGTYQETQYF
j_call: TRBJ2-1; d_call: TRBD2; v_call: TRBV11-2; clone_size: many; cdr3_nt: TGTGCCAGCAGCTCCGGGACTAGCGGGGCCAATGAGCAGTTCTTC; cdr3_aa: CASSSGTSGANEQFF
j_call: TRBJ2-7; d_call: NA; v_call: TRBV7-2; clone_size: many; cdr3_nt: TGTGCCAGCAGCTTCTCCTTCGGGAGCGAGCAGTACTTC; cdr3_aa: CASSFSFGSEQYF
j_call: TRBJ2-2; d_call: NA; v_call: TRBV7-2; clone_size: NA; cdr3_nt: TGTGCCAGCAGCTTAGAAGGACCCCAAAGGAACACCGGGGAGCTGTTTTTT; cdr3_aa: CASSLEGPQRNTGELFF
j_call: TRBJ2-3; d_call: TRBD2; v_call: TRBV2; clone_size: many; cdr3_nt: TGTGCCAGCAGGCGGGACTACCCAACAGATACGCAGTATTTT; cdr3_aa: CASRRDYPTDTQYF
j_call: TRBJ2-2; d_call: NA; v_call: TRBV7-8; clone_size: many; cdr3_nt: TGTGCCAGCAGCCAGCGGGCCTTAAACACCGGGGAGCTGTTTTTT; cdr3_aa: CASSQRALNTGELFF
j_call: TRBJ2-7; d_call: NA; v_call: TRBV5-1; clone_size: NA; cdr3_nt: TGCGCCAGCAGCTCTTCGACAGGTTCCTACGAGCAGTACTTC; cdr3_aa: CASSSSTGSYEQYF
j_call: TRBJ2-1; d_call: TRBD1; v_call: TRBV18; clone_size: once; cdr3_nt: TGTGCCAGCTCACCACCGGGGACAGGACTACACAATGAGCAGTTCTTC; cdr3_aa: CASSPPGTGLHNEQFF
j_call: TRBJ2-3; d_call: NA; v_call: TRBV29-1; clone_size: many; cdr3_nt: TGCAGCGTTCAAATAACGATGGGGGCGGATACGCAGTATTTT; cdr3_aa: CSVQITMGADTQYF
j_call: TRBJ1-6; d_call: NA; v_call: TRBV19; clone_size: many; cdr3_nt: TGTGCCAGTAGTAACCGGAATTCACCCCTCCACTTT; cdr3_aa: CASSNRNSPLHF
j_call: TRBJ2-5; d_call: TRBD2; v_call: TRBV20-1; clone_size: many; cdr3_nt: TGCAGTGCTAGAGATGTTGAACAGCGGGGGGATCAAGAGACCCAGTACTTC; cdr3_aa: CSARDVEQRGDQETQYF
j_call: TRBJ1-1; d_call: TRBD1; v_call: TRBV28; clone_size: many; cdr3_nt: TGTGCCAGCAGTCGGGACAGGGGCTCGTTAGGCACTGAAGCTTTCTTT; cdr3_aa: CASSRDRGSLGTEAFF
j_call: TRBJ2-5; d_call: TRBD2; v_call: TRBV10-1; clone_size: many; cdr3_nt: TGCGCCACGGGACTAGCGGGGGGGCCAGGTGAGACCCAGTACTTC; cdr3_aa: CATGLAGGPGETQYF
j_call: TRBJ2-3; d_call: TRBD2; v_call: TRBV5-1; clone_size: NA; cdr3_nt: TGTGCCAGCAGGCGAGTGTTTGCGGGGGGGCCCACAGATACGCAGTATTTT; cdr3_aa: CASRRVFAGGPTDTQYF
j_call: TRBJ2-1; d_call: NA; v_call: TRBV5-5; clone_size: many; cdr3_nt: TGTGCCAGCACCCCGGGCTCAAATGAGCAGTTCTTC; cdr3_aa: CASTPGSNEQFF
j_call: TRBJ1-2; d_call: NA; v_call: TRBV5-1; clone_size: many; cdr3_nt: TGCGCCAGCAGCTTGGCCTTGACAGGCTATGGCTACACCTTC; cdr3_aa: CASSLALTGYGYTF
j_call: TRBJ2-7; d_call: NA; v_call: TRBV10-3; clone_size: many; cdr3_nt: TGTGCCATCAGGCCAGGGGAGGGGTCCTACGAGCAGTACTTC; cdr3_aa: CAIRPGEGSYEQYF
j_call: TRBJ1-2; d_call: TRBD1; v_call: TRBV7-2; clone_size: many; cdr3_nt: TGTGCCAGCAGCTTAACAGGGGTGGGTGGCTACACCTTC; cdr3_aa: CASSLTGVGGYTF
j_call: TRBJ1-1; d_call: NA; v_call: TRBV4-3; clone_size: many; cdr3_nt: TGCGCCAGCAGCCAAGATATGGGGGCCCTGAACACTGAAGCTTTCTTT; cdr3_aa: CASSQDMGALNTEAFF
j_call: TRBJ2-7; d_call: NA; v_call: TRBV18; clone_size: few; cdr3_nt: TGTGCCAGCTCAGCTACCCAGGGGTCCCCGCAGTACTTC; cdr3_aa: CASSATQGSPQYF
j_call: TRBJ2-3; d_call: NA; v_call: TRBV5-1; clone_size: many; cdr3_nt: TGCGCCAGCAGCTTGGTAGGGTCAGGGGCAGATACGCAGTATTTT; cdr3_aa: CASSLVGSGADTQYF
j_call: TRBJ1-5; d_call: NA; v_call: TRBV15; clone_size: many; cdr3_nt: TGTGCCACCAGCAGGCCTTCCTATAGCAATCAGCCCCAGCATTTT; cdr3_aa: CATSRPSYSNQPQHF
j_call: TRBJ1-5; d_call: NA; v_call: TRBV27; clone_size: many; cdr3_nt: TGTGCCAGCAGTTTAAAATGGGGAGCGGGTTCTCAGCAGCCCCAGCATTTT; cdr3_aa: CASSLKWGAGSQQPQHF
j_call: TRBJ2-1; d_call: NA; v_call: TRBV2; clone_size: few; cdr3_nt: TGTGCCAGCATTTGGGGTACAGGGTTAAATGAGCAGTTCTTC; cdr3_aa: CASIWGTGLNEQFF
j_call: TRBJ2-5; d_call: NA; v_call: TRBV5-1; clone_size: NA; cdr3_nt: TGCGCCAGCAGCCGACGGTCCCGCGGGACGGGTCAAGAGACCCAGTACTTC; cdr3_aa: CASSRRSRGTGQETQYF
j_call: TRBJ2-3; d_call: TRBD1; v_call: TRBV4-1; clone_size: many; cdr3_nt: TGCGCCAGCAGCCGGACAGGTCTAGGGACAGATACGCAGTATTTT; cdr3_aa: CASSRTGLGTDTQYF
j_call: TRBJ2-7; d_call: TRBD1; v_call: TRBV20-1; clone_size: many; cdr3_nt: TGCAGTACCTCTTCCGGGACAGGGATATACGAGCAGTACTTC; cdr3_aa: CSTSSGTGIYEQYF
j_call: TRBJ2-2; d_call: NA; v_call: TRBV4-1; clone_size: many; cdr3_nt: TGCGCCAGCAGCTCTCCCGGCAGGGCCCTTACAAACACCGGGGAGCTGTTTTTT; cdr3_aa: CASSSPGRALTNTGELFF
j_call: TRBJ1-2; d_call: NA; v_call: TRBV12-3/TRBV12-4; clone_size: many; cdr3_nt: TGTGCCAGCAGTTCGGACTGGCGGCGGGGCTACACCTTC; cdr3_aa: CASSSDWRRGYTF
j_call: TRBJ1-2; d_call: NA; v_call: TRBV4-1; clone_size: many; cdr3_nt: TGCGCCAGCAGCCAAGCCCACTATGGCTACACCTTC; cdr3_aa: CASSQAHYGYTF
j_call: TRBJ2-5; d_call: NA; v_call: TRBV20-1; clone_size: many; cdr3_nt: TGCAGTGCAATGGACGGGAGAGAGACCCAGTACTTC; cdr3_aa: CSAMDGRETQYF
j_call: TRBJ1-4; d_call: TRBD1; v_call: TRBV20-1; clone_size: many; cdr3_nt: TGCAGTGCTACCGGGACAGGGACCGAAAAACTGTTTTTT; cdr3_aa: CSATGTGTEKLFF